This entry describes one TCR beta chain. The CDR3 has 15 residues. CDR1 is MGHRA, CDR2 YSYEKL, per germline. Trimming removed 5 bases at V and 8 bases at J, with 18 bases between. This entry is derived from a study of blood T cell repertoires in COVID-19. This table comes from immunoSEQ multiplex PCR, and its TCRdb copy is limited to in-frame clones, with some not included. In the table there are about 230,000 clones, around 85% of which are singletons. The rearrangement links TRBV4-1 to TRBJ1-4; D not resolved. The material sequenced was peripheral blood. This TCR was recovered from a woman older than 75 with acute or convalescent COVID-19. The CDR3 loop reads CASSVDPPFGEKLFF. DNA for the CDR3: TGCGCCAGCAGCGTAGACCCCCCCTTCGGGGAAAAACTGTTTTTT.